The entry below gives a single T cell receptor beta chain sequence along with its context. This entry is derived from a study of blood T cell repertoires in COVID-19. In the study overall: The samples span acute and convalescent COVID-19 from the United States, Italy and Spain. T cells, B-cell-depleted T cells, or PBMCs provided the cDNA or gDNA that served as material.

Assignments of participants to cohorts depended upon their own reported clinical history. This CDR3 spans 16 amino acids. J lost 4 bases, V lost 8 bases, and 14 bases had no gene match. Per germline, CDR1 SGHTA and CDR2 FQGNSA. Original methodology: Amplification of reference gene primers was used by the study to estimate nucleated cell counts. Produced via immunoSEQ multiplex PCR; TCRdb's table is partial and in-frame only. V, J and clone size are taken as reported in that table, and D and trimming were inferred from the DNA itself. The sample includes 200,000 to 250,000 clones, more than 80% of them seen just once.

The genes are TRBV7-2 and TRBJ2-3; 8 bases match TRBD2. The TCR sequence derives from a man in his 60s who had recovered from COVID-19. The sample was PBMCs or T cells enriched from blood (not recorded which). The CDR3 DNA reads TGTGCCAGCTCAAGGAAAAGCGGGGGAGTTTCAGATACGCAGTATTTT. This gives the protein CASSRKSGGVSDTQYF.